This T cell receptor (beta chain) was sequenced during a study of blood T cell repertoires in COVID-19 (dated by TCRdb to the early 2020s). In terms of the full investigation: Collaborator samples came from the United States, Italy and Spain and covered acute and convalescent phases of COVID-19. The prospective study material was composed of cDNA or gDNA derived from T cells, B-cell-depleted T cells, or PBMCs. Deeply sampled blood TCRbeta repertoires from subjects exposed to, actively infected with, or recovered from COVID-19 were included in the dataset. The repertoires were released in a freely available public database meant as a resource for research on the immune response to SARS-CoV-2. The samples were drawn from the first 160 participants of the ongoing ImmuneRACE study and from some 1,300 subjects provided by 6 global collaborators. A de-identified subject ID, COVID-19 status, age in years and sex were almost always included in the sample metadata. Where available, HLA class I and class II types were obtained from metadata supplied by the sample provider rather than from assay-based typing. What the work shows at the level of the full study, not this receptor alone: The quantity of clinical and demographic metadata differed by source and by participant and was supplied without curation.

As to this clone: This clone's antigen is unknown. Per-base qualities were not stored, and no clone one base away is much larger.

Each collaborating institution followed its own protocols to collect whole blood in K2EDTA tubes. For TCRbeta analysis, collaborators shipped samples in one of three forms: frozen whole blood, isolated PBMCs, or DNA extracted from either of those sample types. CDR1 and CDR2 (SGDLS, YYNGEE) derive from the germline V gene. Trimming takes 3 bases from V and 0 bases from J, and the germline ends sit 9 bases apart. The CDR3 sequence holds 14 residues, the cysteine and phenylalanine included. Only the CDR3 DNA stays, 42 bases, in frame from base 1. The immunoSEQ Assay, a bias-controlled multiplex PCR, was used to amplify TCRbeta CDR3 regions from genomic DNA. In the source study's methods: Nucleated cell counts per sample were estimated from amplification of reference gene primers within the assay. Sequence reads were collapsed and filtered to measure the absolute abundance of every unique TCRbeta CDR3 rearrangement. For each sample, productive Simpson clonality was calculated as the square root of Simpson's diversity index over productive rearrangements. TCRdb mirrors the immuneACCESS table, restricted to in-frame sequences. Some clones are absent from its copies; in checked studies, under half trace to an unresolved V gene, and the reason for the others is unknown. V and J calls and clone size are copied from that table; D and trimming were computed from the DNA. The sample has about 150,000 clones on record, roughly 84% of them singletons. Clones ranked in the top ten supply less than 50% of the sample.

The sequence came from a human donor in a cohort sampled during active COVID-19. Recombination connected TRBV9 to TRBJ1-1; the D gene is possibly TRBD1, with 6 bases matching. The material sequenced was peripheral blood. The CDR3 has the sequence CASSAGDLNTEAFF. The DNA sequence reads TGTGCCAGCAGCGCAGGGGATTTGAACACTGAAGCTTTCTTT.